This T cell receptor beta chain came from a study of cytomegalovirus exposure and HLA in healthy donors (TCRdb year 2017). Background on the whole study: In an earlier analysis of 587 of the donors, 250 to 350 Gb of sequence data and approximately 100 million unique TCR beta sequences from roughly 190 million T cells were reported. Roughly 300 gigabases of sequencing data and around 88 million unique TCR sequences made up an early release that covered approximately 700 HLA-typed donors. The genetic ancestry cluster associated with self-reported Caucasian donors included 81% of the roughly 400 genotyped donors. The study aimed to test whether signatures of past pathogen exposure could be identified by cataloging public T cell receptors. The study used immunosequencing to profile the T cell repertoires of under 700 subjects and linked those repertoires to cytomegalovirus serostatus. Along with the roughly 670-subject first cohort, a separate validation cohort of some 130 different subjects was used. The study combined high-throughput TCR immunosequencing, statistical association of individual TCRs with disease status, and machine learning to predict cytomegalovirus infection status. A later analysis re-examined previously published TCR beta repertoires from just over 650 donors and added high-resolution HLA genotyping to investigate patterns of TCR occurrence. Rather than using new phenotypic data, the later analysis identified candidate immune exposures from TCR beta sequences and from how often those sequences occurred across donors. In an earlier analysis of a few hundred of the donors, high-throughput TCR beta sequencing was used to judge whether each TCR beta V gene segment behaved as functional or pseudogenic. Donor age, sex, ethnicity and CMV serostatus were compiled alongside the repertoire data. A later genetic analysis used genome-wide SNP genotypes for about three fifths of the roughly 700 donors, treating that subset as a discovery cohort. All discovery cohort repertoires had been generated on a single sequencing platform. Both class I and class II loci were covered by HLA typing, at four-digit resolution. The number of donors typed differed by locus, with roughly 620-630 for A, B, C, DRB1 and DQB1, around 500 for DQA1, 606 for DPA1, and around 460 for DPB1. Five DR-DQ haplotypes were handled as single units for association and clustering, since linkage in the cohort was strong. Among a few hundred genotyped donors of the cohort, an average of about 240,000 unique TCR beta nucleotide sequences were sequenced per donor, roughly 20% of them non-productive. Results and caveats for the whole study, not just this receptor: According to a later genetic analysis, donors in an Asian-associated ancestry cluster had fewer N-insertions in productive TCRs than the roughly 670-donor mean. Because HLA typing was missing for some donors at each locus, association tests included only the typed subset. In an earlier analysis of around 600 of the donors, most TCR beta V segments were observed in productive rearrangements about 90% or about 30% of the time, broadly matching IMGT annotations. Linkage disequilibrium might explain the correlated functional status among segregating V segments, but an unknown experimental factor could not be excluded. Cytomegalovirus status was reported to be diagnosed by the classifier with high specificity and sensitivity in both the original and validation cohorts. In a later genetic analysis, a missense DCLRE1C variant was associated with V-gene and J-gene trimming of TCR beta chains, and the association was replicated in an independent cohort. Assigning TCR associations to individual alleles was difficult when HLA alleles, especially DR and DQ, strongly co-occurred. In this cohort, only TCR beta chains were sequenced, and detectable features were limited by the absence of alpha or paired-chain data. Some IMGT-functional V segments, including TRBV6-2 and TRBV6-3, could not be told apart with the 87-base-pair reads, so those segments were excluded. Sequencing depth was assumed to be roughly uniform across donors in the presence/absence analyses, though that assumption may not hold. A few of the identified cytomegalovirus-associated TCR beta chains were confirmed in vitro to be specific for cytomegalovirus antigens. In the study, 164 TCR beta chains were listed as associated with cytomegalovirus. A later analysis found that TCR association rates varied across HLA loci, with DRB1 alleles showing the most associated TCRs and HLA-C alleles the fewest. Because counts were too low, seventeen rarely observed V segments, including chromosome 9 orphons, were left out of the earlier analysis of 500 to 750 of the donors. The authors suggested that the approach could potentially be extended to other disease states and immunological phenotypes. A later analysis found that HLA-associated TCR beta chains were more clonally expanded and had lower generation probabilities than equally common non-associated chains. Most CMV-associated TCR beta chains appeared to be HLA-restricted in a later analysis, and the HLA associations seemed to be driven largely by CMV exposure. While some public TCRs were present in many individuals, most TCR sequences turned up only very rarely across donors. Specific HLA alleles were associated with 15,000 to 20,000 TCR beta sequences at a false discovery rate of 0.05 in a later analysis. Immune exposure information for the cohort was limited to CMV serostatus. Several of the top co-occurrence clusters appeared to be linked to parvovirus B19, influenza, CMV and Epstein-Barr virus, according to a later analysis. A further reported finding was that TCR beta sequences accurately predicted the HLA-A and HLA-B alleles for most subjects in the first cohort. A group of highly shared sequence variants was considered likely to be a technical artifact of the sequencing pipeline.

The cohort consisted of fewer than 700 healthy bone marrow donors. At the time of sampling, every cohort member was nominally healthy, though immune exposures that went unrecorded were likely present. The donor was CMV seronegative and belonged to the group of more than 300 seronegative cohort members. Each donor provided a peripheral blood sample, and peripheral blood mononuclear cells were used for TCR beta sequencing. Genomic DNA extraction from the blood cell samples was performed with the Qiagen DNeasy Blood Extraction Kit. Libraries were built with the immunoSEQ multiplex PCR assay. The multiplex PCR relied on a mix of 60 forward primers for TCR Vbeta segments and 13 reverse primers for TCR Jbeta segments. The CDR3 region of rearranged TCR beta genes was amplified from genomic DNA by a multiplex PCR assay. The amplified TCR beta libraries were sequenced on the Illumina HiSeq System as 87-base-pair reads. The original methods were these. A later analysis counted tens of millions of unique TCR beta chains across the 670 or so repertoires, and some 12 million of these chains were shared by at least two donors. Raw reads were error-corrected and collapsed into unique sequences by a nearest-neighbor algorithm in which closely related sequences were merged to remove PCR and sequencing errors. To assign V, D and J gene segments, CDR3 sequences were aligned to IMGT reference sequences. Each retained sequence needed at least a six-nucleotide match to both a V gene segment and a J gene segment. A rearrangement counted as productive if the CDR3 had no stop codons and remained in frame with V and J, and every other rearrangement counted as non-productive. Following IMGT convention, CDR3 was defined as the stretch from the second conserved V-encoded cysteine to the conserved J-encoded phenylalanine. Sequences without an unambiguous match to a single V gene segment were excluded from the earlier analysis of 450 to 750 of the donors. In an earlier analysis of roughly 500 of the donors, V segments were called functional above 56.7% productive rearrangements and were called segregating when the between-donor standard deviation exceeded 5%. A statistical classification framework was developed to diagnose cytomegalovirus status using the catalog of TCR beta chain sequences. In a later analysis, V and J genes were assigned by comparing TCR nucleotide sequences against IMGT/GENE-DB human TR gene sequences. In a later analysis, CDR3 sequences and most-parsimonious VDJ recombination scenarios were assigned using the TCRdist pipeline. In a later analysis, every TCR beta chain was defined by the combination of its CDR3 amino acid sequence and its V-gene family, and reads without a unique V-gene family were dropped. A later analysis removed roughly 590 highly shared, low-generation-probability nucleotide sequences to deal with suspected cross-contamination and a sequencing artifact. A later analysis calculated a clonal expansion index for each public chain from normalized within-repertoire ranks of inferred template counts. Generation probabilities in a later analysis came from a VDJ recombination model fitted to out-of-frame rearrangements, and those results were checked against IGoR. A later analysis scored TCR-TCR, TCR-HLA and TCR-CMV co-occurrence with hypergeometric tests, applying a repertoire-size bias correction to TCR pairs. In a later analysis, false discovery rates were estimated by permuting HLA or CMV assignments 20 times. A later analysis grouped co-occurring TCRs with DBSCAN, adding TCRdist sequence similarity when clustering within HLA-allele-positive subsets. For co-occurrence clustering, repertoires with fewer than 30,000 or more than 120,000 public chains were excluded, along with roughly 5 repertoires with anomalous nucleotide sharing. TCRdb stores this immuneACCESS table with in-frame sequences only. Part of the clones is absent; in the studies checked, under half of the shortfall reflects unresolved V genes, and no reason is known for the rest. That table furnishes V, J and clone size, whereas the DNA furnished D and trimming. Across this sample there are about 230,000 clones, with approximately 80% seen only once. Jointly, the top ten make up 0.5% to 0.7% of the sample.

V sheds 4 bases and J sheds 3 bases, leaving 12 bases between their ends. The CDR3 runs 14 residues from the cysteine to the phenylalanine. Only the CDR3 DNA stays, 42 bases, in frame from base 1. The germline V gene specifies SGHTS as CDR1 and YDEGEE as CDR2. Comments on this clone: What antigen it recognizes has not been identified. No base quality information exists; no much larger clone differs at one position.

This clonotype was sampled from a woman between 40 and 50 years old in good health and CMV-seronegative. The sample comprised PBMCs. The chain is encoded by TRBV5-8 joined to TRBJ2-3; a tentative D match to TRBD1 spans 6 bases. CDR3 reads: CASSALQGTDTQYF. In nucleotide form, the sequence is TGTGCCAGCAGCGCCCTACAGGGAACAGATACGCAGTATTTT.